This T cell receptor beta chain was captured by sequencing in a study of STAT5B mutations in CD4+ large granular lymphocyte leukemia. Study-level points and caveats: Main leukemic clonotypes were patient-specific, but roughly 25% appeared at low frequency elsewhere.

Germline V CDR1 and CDR2: SGHDT, YYEEEE. The V end lost 4 bases, the J end lost 5 bases, and 9 bases lay between the germline ends. CDR3 length: 12 amino acids. Method: immunoSEQ multiplex PCR; TCRdb's copy keeps in-frame clones and lacks some. The sample yields tens of thousands of clones, 74% seen once. Healthy controls were blood donor buffy coats. This clone was picked up a small number of times. Its antigen is unknown. This receptor was taken from a human donor in good health. The material sequenced was CD4+ T cells from blood buffy coats. The chain links TRBV5-6 to TRBJ1-2, with D unresolved. CDR3 bases: TGTGCCAGCAGCCGCATGGGGTATGGCTACACCTTC. Its protein is CASSRMGYGYTF.